The 22 T cell receptor beta chains reported below all come from one sample, sequenced in a study of blood T cell repertoires in COVID-19. Some clones are missing from TCRdb's copy, which holds only in-frame ones; the method was immunoSEQ multiplex PCR. The data contain some 310,000 clones, around 86% of them singletons. The material sequenced was peripheral blood. These receptor sequences come from a man over 45 with active or convalescent COVID-19.

This chain links TRBV7-8 with TRBJ1-1; D may be TRBD1 (5 bases). This CDR3 region has 16 residues. The V end lost 2 bases, the J end lost 5 bases, and 18 bases lay between the germline ends. CDR1 SGHVS and CDR2 FQNEAQ come from the germline V gene. CDR3 nucleotides: TGTGCCAGCAGCTTATCGGGGGGGAGAACATCGACTGAAGCTTTCTTT. Residues: CASSLSGGRTSTEAFF.

The chain employs TRBV2 and TRBJ2-1; 8 bases are a match to TRBD1. The CDR3 sequence is 15 residues long. The germline V gene encodes CDR1 SNHLY and CDR2 FYNNEI. The V gene end was trimmed by 2 bases and the J gene end by 4 bases; junction bases not matched to a gene: 4. Here the CDR3 reads CASSEMGQAYNEQFF. The CDR3 nucleotides read TGTGCCAGCAGTGAAATGGGACAGGCTTACAATGAGCAGTTCTTC.

This clone occurred once. The V gene is TRBV5-4, the J gene TRBJ2-2; perhaps TRBD1 as D (6 bases). Germline CDR1 and CDR2: SGHNT and YYREEE (reference sequence). Between the trimmed V and J ends, which lost 4 bases and 2 bases, there was a span of 12 bases. This CDR3 is built from 15 residues. CDR3 sequence (DNA): TGTGCCAGCAGCGGAACAGGGATTAACACCGGGGAGCTGTTTTTT. It codes for CASSGTGINTGELFF. Variable domain in full (rest from reference TRBV5-4 and TRBJ2-2): ETGVTQSPTHLIKTRGQQVTLRCSSQSGHNTVSWYQQALGQGPQFIFQYYREEENGRGNFPPRFSGLQFPNYSSELNVNALELDDSALYLCASSGTGINTGELFFGEGSRLTVL.

The chain uses TRBV3-1 (or the pseudogene TRBV3-2) and TRBJ2-1, with TRBD2 matching over 12 bases. V lost 1 base and J lost 5; bases outside the gene matches: 6. The CDR3 has 17 amino acids. Looked up from germline, CDR1 is LGHDT and CDR2 is YNNKEL (reference sequence). The CDR3 protein is CASSQGLAGGPHNEQFF. In DNA, the CDR3 is TGTGCCAGCAGCCAAGGGCTAGCGGGAGGGCCCCACAATGAGCAGTTCTTC.

V gene TRBV11-1 combines with J gene TRBJ2-1; D may be TRBD2 (6 bases). The V end was cut by 7 bases, the J end by 0 bases, with 13 bases between. The germline V gene has CDR1 SGHAT and CDR2 FQDESV (reference sequence). The CDR3 spans 15 residues. CDR3 bases: TGTGCCAGCACCGCGGGACGGTCCTCCTACAATGAGCAGTTCTTC. Translating gives CASTAGRSSYNEQFF.

The gene calls are TRBV2 and TRBJ1-6, with a weak D call TRBD1 (6 bases). Deletions cut 1 base from V and 0 bases from J, with 16 bases between. CDR3 length: 19 amino acids. Germline-derived CDR1 and CDR2 are SNHLY and FYNNEI. CDR3 DNA: TGTGCCAGCAGTGAAGTTGGTGGCAGGGGATACTCCTATAATTCACCCCTCCACTTT. This gives the protein CASSEVGGRGYSYNSPLHF. The whole variable domain, remainder taken from reference TRBV2 and TRBJ1-6, is EPEVTQTPSHQVTQMGQEVILRCVPISNHLYFYWYRQILGQKVEFLVSFYNNEISEKSEIFDDQFSVERPDGSNFTLKIRSTKLEDSAMYFCASSEVGGRGYSYNSPLHFGNGTRLTVT.

The chain links TRBV2 to TRBJ1-3; D perhaps matches TRBD1 (5 bases). The germline gives CDR1 SNHLY, CDR2 FYNNEI. V gave up 4 bases and J gave up 0 bases, with 10 bases separating them. The CDR3 length is 15 residues. CDR3 in DNA: TGTGCCAGCAGTGCCGGACATAGCTCTGGAAACACCATATATTTT. It yields the protein CASSAGHSSGNTIYF.

The sample holds one count of this clone. V and J are TRBV3-1 (or the pseudogene TRBV3-2) and TRBJ2-7; TRBD1 might be the D (6 bases). V gave up 1 base and J gave up 4 bases, with 11 bases separating them. From germline, CDR1 is LGHDT and CDR2 YNNKEL (reference sequence). The CDR3 runs to 14 residues. The CDR3 is CASSQAGTLYEQYF. DNA of the CDR3: TGTGCCAGCAGCCAAGCTGGGACATTATACGAGCAGTACTTC.

The chain employs TRBV21-1 and TRBJ2-1; the D call in the table, TRBD2, was not verified against the DNA. TRBV21-1 is a pseudogene locus. The length of the CDR3 is 16 residues. CDR3 nucleotides: TGTGCCAGCAGCTCTCGGGGGGGATACTCCTACAATGAGCAGTTCTTC. Residues: CASSSRGGYSYNEQFF.

The chain couples TRBV9 to TRBJ2-6, with 8 bases fitting TRBD2. CDR1 and CDR2 (germline): SGDLS, YYNGEE. The CDR3 extends over 18 amino acids. V shed 3 bases, J shed 4 bases, and the junction held 12 bases outside the gene matches. The chain's CDR3 is CASSGGAGGMVGANVLTF. As DNA, the CDR3 is TGTGCCAGCAGCGGAGGGGCGGGAGGCATGGTGGGGGCCAACGTCCTGACTTTC.

The rearrangement joins TRBV2 to TRBJ1-3; D is possibly TRBD1 (5 bases). The ends were cut back, 6 bases at V and 0 bases at J, with 12 bases in the middle. This CDR3 is 15 amino acids long. Germline CDR1 and CDR2: SNHLY and FYNNEI. The CDR3 loop is CASSADRRSGNTIYF. The CDR3 DNA reads as TGTGCCAGCAGCGCCGACAGACGCTCTGGAAACACCATATATTTT. Full variable domain (remainder filled in from reference TRBV2 and TRBJ1-3): EPEVTQTPSHQVTQMGQEVILRCVPISNHLYFYWYRQILGQKVEFLVSFYNNEISEKSEIFDDQFSVERPDGSNFTLKIRSTKLEDSAMYFCASSADRRSGNTIYFGEGSWLTVV.

The rearrangement uses TRBV7-8 and TRBJ1-4, with 10 positions matching TRBD1. CDR1 is SGHVS, CDR2 FQNEAQ, per germline. There are 16 residues in the CDR3. V shed 5 bases and J 7 bases; nucleotides not matched to a gene: 10. The CDR3 here is CASSPRPRTGGEKLFF. CDR3 sequence (DNA): TGTGCCAGCAGCCCCCGACCGCGGACAGGGGGTGAAAAACTGTTTTTT.

This chain connects TRBV10-3 to TRBJ2-6, with 8 bases identical to TRBD1. Looked up from germline, CDR1 is ENHRY and CDR2 is SYGVKD. Unmatched junction bases numbered 1, after V lost 6 bases and J lost 0 bases. This CDR3 contains 15 residues. CDR3 region: CAISDRGSGANVLTF. CDR3 coding DNA: TGTGCCATCAGCGACAGGGGCTCTGGGGCCAACGTCCTGACTTTC.

This clone appeared a few times. The V and J genes are TRBV4-1 and TRBJ1-3, with 8 nucleotides matching TRBD1. Per the germline V gene, CDR1 is MGHRA and CDR2 is YSYEKL. With 0 bases clipped from V and 2 bases from J, the junction kept 9 bases outside the gene matches. CDR3 length equals 18 residues. CDR3 amino acids: CASSQDRSQGAPGNTIYF. The CDR3 DNA reads as TGCGCCAGCAGCCAAGATCGGTCTCAGGGGGCGCCTGGAAACACCATATATTTT.

The rearrangement joins TRBV5-1 to TRBJ1-5; maybe TRBD1 (5 bases). CDR1 is SGHRS and CDR2 is YFSETQ in the germline V gene. This CDR3 comprises 15 residues. The V and J ends lost 2 bases and 7 bases respectively, with 16 bases between them. The CDR3 is CASSLTVGGAQPQHF. The CDR3 coding sequence is TGCGCCAGCAGCTTAACGGTCGGCGGGGCCCAGCCCCAGCATTTT.

A few counts support this clone. This chain uses TRBV10-2 with TRBJ2-1; D is ambiguous. V was trimmed by 8 bases and J by 0 bases, leaving 8 bases between them. CDR1 WSHSY and CDR2 SAAADI come from the germline V gene. The CDR3 has 13 amino acids. CDR3 region: CASELDSYNEQFF. The CDR3 DNA follows: TGCGCCAGCGAACTTGACTCCTACAATGAGCAGTTCTTC.

The chain joins TRBV28 to TRBJ1-6; tentatively, D is TRBD1 (6 bases). Per germline, CDR1 MDHEN and CDR2 SYDVKM. V shed 3 bases and J shed 7 bases, with 10 bases lying between them. CDR3 length: 14 amino acids. CDR3: CASSFSRGNSPLHF. CDR3 in DNA: TGTGCCAGCAGTTTTTCAAGGGGGAATTCACCCCTCCACTTT.

The rearrangement uses TRBV4-1 and TRBJ1-5; no definite D call. This CDR3 is built from 15 residues. V gave up 4 bases and J gave up 1 base, with 11 bases separating them. Germline CDR1 and CDR2: MGHRA and YSYEKL. CDR3 amino acids: CASSPLLTSNQPQHF. The CDR3 DNA is TGCGCCAGCAGCCCGCTGCTGACAAGCAATCAGCCCCAGCATTTT.

This clone has a handful of counts. The chain uses TRBV6-2 or TRBV6-3 and TRBJ2-2, with 7 bases identical to TRBD2. CDR1 is MNHEY, CDR2 SVGEGT, per germline. With V trimmed by 3 bases and J by 1 base, 2 bases remained unmatched. This CDR3 is 15 amino acids long. The CDR3: CASSYRGVNTGELFF. In DNA form, the CDR3 reads TGTGCCAGCAGTTATCGGGGGGTGAACACCGGGGAGCTGTTTTTT.

The rearrangement links TRBV7-9 to TRBJ2-7; 9 bases map to TRBD1. V lost 5 bases and J lost 5; bases outside the gene matches: 7. This CDR3 has 14 residues. Germline CDR1 SEHNR, CDR2 FQNEAQ (reference sequence). Here the CDR3 reads CASSRKQGAHEQYF. CDR3 nucleotide sequence: TGTGCCAGCAGCCGAAAACAGGGGGCGCACGAGCAGTACTTC.

This chain connects TRBV5-1 to TRBJ1-1; D is unclear. The CDR3 covers 15 residues. Trimming removed 1 base at V and 0 bases at J, with 10 bases between. Germline CDR1 and CDR2: SGHRS and YFSETQ. CDR3 sequence (DNA): TGCGCCAGCAGCTTGACCCCAGACATGAACACTGAAGCTTTCTTT. It specifies CASSLTPDMNTEAFF.

This rearrangement joins TRBV4-1 to TRBJ1-1, with 8 bases matching TRBD1. Trimming took 0 bases from V and 4 from J; bases not matched to a gene: 4. The CDR3 runs 15 residues. CDR1 is MGHRA and CDR2 is YSYEKL in the germline V gene. In DNA, the CDR3 is TGCGCCAGCAGCCAAGAGACAGGGGCTTTCACTGAAGCTTTCTTT. Translating it yields CASSQETGAFTEAFF.